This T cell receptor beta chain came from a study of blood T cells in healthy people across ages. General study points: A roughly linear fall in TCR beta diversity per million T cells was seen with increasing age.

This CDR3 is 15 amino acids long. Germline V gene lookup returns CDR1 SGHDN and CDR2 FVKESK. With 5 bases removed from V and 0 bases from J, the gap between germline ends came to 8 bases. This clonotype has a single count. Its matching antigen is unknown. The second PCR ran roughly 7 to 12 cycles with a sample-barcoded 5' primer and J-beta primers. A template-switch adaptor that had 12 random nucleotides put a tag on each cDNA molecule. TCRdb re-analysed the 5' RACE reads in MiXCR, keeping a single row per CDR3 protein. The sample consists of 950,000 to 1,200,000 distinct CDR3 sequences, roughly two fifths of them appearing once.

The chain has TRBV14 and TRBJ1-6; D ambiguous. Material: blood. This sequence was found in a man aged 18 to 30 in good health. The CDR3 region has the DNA TGTGCCAGCAGCGGGGAAAACTCCTATAATTCACCCCTCCACTTT. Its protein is CASSGENSYNSPLHF.